The T cell receptor (beta chain) under discussion was sequenced for a study of T and B cells in COVID-19 patients. Study summary: COVID-19 patients gave peripheral blood either during active infection or after recovery. Study findings and constraints: Highly clonal in active COVID-19, TRB repertoires exceeded healthy-donor diversity and richness at recovery.

Points on this clonotype: As yet, its antigen is unknown.

The V end was cut by 7 bases, the J end by 7 bases, with 22 bases between. Germline-derived CDR1 and CDR2 are LNHDA and SQIVND (reference sequence). The CDR3 is made up of 15 amino acids. TRB rearrangements were amplified by multiplex PCR with BIOMED2 TRB-A/B primers. Each CDR3 protein gets one entry after TCRdb re-called the multiplex PCR reads with MiXCR. The sample contains under 20,000 distinct CDR3 sequences, roughly a quarter of which appear only once. From blood, about 240-550 ng of genomic DNA served as TRB template. The sequenced sample consisted of blood. This clonotype originated in a human donor who had recovered from COVID-19. This rearrangement joins TRBV19 to TRBJ1-2; the D gene is possibly TRBD1 (6 bases). CDR3 sequence: CASNEDSATPPGYTF. The CDR3 coding sequence is TGTGCCAGTAATGAGGACAGCGCCACGCCGCCTGGCTACACCTTC.